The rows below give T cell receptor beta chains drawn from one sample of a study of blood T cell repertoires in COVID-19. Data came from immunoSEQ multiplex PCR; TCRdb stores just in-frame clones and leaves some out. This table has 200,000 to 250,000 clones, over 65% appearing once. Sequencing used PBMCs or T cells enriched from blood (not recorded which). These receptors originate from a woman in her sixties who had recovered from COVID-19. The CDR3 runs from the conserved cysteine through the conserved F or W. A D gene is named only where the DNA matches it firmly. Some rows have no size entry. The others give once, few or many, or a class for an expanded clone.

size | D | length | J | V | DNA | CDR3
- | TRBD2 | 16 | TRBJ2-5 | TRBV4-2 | TGTGCCAGCAGCCCGGGGACTAGCGGGAGTCGGGAGACCCAGTACTTC | CASSPGTSGSRETQYF
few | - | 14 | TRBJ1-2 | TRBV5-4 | TGTGCCAGCAGTCAACAGGGAACTCACTATGGCTACACCTTC | CASSQQGTHYGYTF
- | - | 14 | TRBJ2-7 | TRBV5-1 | TGCGCCAGCAGCTTGGGGACGGTTGGGGCCGAGCAGTACTTC | CASSLGTVGAEQYF
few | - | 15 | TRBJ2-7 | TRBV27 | TGTGCCAGCAGTTTAAACAGGGCCCTTGGTCGAAGGCAGTACTTC | CASSLNRALGRRQYF
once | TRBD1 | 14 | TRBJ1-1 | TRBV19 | TGTGCCAGTAGTCTTGACAGGGGTATCACTGAAGCTTTCTTT | CASSLDRGITEAFF
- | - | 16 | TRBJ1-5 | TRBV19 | TGTGCCAGTAGCCGCCCCGGGACACCAGGCAATCAGCCCCAGCATTTT | CASSRPGTPGNQPQHF
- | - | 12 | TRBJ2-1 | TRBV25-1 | TGTGCCAGCAGTGCAGGGGTCGATGAGCAGTTCTTC | CASSAGVDEQFF
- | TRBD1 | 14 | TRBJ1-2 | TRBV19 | TGTGCCAGTAGTATCGGGACAGGGGGTTATGGCTACACCTTC | CASSIGTGGYGYTF
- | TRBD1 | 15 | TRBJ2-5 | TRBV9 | TGTGCCAGCAGCGCCTCAGGGGGTAGCCAAGAGACCCAGTACTTC | CASSASGGSQETQYF
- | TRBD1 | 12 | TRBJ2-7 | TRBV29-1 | TGCAGCGTAAAACCACAGGGGGAAGAGCAGTACTTC | CSVKPQGEEQYF
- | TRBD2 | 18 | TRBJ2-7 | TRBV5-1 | TGCGCCAGCAGCTTGGCCGGTCTAGCGGGGGGGCACTCCTACGAGCAGTACTTC | CASSLAGLAGGHSYEQYF
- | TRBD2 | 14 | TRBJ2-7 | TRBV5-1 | TGCGCCAGCAGCTCCCCCGGGACTAGAGGCGAGCAGTACTTC | CASSSPGTRGEQYF
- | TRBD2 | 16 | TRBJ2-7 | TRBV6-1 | TGTGCCAGCAGTGGGACTAGCGGGGGTTCCAACCGAGAGCAGTACTTC | CASSGTSGGSNREQYF
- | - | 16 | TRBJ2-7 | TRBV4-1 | TGCGCCAGCAGCGAAACATCCCCGCGGGGAGGTTACGAGCAGTACTTC | CASSETSPRGGYEQYF
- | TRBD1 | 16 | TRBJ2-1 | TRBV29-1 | TGCAGCGTTGAAGGTTTAGGGACAGGGGTTTACAATGAGCAGTTCTTC | CSVEGLGTGVYNEQFF
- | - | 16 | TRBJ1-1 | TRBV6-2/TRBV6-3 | TGTGCCAGCAGTTACTCGATTCAAGAGGGTTACACTGAAGCTTTCTTT | CASSYSIQEGYTEAFF
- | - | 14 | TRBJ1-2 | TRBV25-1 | TGTGCCAGCTCAAGGGGGAGGGGCGGCTATGGCTACACCTTC | CASSRGRGGYGYTF
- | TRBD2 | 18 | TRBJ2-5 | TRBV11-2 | TGTGCCAGCAGTTACGGACTAGCGGGATTAGGTAGTCAAGAGACCCAGTACTTC | CASSYGLAGLGSQETQYF
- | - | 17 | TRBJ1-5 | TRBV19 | TGTGCCAGTAGCCCTTCGGCAGGAGGAAGAGGGCATCAGCCCCAGCATTTT | CASSPSAGGRGHQPQHF
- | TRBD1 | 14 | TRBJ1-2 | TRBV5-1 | TGCGCCAGCAGCTTCGGTGGGGACAGCTATGGCTACACCTTC | CASSFGGDSYGYTF
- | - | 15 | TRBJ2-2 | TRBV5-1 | TGCGCCAGCAGCTTGTTACAGGCCTACACCGGGGAGCTGTTTTTT | CASSLLQAYTGELFF
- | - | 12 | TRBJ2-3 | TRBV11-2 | TGTGCCAGCAGCTTAGCGGGAAATACGCAGTATTTT | CASSLAGNTQYF
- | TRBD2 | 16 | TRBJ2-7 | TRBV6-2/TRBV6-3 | TGTGCCAGCAGTTACTCAACGGGGGGAATAGACTACGAGCAGTACTTC | CASSYSTGGIDYEQYF
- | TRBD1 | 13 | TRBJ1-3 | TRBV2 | TGTGCCAGTACAGGGGTCTCTGGAAACACCATATATTTT | CASTGVSGNTIYF
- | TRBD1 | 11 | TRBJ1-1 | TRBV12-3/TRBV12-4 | TGTGCCAGCACCGGGACAGGGCGAGCTTTCTTT | CASTGTGRAFF
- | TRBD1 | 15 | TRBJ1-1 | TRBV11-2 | TGTGCCAGCAGCTTACGGGACAGGGTGACCACTGAAGCTTTCTTT | CASSLRDRVTTEAFF
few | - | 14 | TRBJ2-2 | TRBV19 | TGTGCCAGTAGTCAGGGCAGAACCACCGGGGAGCTGTTTTTT | CASSQGRTTGELFF
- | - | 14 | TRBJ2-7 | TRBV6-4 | TGTGCCAGCAGTGGAGACAGGATGAACTACGAGCAGTACTTC | CASSGDRMNYEQYF
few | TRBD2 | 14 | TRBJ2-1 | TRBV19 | TGTGCCAGTACGAGACTAGCGGGAGAGAGTGAGCAGTTCTTC | CASTRLAGESEQFF
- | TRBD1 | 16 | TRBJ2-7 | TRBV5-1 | TGCGCCAGCAGCACGGCAAGGGGAACAGGGGCTTACGAGCAGTACTTC | CASSTARGTGAYEQYF
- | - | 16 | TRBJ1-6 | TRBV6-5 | TGTGCCAGCAGTTACTCGAAGAGCTCCTATAATTCACCCCTCCACTTT | CASSYSKSSYNSPLHF
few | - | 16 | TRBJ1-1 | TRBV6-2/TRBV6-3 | TGTGCCAGCAGTTACTCCCCGGGGGGGATGAACACTGAAGCTTTCTTT | CASSYSPGGMNTEAFF
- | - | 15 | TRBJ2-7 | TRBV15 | TGTGCCACCAGCCCAAAAACCTGGCCTTCCTACGAGCAGTACTTC | CATSPKTWPSYEQYF
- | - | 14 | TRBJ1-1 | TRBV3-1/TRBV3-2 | TGTGCCAGCAGCCGCGGCGGTCGACGCACTGAAGCTTTCTTT | CASSRGGRRTEAFF
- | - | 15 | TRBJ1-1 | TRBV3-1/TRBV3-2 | TGTGCCAGCAGCCCCCTCGGGGGTCTTAGCACTGAAGCTTTCTTT | CASSPLGGLSTEAFF
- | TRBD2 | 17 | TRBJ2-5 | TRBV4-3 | TGCGCCAGCAGCCAAGGGACTAGCGGGGGGAGAGTAGAGACCCAGTACTTC | CASSQGTSGGRVETQYF
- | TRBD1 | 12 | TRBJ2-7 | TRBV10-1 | TGCGCCAGCAGTGGGGACAGCTACGAGCAGTACTTC | CASSGDSYEQYF
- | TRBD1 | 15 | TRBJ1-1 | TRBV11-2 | TGTGCCAGCAGCCTTGGACAGGGTGGGAACACTGAAGCTTTCTTT | CASSLGQGGNTEAFF